The 2 T cell receptor beta chains reported below all come from one sample, sequenced in a study of beta chain features in type 1 diabetes. Their specific antigens are unknown. All of the isolated RNA was reverse transcribed, so expressed TCRB transcripts were sequenced. The repertoire was sequenced with immunoSEQ multiplex PCR; TCRdb's copy has only in-frame clones and lacks some. The sample shows roughly 50,000 clones, roughly 39% of them seen only once. The study, taken as a whole, reports: In all four CD4+ subsets, TCRB CDR3 length was significantly, moderately reduced in type 1 diabetes.

The source material was Tregs from blood. The source of these receptors is a man aged 25 to 45 with type 1 diabetes.

The chain carries TRBV5-1 and TRBJ1-2; 7 bases agree with TRBD1. This CDR3 contains 16 residues. Germline lookup yields CDR1 SGHRS and CDR2 YFSETQ. V lost 4 bases and J lost 2; bases outside the gene matches: 11. The CDR3: CASSVSTGTANYGYTF. CDR3 DNA sequence: TGCGCCAGCAGCGTGAGTACCGGGACAGCGAACTATGGCTACACCTTC.

This chain uses TRBV27 with TRBJ2-7, with 12 bases matching TRBD2. V was clipped by 2 bases and J by 7 bases; unmatched bases: 6. This CDR3 contains 15 residues. Germline values: CDR1 MNHEY, CDR2 SMNVEV (reference sequence). The CDR3 nucleotides are TGTGCCAGCAGTTTAAGGACTAGCGGGATTCCTGAGCAGTACTTC. This codes for CASSLRTSGIPEQYF.